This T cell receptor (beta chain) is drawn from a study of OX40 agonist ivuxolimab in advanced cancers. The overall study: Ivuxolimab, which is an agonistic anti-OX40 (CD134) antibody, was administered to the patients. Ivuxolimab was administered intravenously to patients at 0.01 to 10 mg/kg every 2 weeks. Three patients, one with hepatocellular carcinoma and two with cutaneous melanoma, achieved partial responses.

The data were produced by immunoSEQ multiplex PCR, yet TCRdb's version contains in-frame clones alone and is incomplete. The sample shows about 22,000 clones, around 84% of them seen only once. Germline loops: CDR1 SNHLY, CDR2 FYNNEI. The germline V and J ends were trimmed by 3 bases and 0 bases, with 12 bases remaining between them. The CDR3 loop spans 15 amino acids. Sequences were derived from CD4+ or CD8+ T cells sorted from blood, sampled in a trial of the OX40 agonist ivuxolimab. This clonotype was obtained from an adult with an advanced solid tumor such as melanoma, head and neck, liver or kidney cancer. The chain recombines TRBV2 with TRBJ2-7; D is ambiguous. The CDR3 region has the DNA TGTGCCAGCAGTGACGCCGTAGGTAGCTCCTACGAGCAGTACTTC. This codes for CASSDAVGSSYEQYF.